Sequencing of this TCR beta chain was carried out in a study of cytomegalovirus exposure and HLA in healthy donors. Across the study: Samples from HLA-typed donors yielded approximately 80 million unique TCRs in an early data release.

PCR used 60 Vbeta primers and 13 Jbeta primers. The table came from immunoSEQ multiplex PCR; TCRdb's copy has only in-frame clones and leaves some out. This repertoire shows over 110,000 clones, under 90% found once; its top ten account for roughly 4.7%. Of note for this clone: Antigen unknown.

Study observations and caveats: In a later analysis, a missense DCLRE1C variant was linked to TCR beta V- and J-gene trimming. Later work associated roughly 17,000 TCR beta sequences with HLA alleles at 0.05 false discovery rate.

The V and J ends lost 5 bases and 1 base respectively, with 9 bases between them. This CDR3 is built from 14 residues. The germline CDR1 and CDR2 sequences are LNHDA and SQIVND (reference sequence). This TCR was recovered from a middle-aged man in good health and CMV-seronegative. Material: PBMCs. The chain is built from TRBV19 and TRBJ1-3; the D gene is possibly TRBD1 (5 bases). The DNA for the CDR3 is TGTGCCAGTAGTCTAGCAGGGTCTGGAAACACCATATATTTT. Protein sequence: CASSLAGSGNTIYF.